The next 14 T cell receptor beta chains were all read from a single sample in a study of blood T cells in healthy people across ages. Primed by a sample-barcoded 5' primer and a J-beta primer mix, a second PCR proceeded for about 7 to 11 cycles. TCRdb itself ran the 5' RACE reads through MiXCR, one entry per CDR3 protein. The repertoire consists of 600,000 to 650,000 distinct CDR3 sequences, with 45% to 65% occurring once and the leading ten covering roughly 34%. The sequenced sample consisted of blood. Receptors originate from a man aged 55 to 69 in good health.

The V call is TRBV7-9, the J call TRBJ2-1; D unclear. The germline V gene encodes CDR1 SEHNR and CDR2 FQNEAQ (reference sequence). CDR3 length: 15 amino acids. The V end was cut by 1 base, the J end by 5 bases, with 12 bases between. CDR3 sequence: CASSLVLGQHNEQFF. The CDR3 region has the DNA TGTGCCAGCAGCTTAGTTCTTGGGCAGCACAATGAGCAGTTCTTC.

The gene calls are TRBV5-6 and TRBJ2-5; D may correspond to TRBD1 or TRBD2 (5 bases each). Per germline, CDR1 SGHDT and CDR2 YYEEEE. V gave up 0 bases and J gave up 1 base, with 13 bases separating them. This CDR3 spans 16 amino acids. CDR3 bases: TGTGCCAGCAGCTTGGCAGGTCGGGGCAGCCAAGAGACCCAGTACTTC. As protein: CASSLAGRGSQETQYF. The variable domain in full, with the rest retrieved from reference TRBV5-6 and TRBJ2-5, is DAGVTQSPTHLIKTRGQQVTLRCSPKSGHDTVSWYQQALGQGPQFIFQYYEEEERQRGNFPDRFSGHQFPNYSSELNVNALLLGDSALYLCASSLAGRGSQETQYFGPGTRLLVL.

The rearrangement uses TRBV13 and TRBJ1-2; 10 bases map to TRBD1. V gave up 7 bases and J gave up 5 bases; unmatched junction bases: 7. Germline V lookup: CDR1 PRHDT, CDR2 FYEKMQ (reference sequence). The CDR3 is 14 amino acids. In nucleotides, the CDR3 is TGTGCCAGCACCGTGGGACAGGGGATATATGGCTACACCTTC. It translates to CASTVGQGIYGYTF.

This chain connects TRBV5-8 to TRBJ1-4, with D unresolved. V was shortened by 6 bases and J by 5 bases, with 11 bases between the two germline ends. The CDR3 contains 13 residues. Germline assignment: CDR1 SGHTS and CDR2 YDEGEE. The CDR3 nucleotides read TGTGCCAGCAATAGGGCGTTAAATGAAAAACTGTTTTTT. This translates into CASNRALNEKLFF.

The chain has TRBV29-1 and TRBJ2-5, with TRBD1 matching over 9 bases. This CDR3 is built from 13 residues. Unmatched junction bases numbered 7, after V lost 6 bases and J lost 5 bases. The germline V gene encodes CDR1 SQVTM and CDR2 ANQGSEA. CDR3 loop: CSVAQGARETQYF. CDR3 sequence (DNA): TGCAGCGTCGCACAGGGGGCGCGTGAGACCCAGTACTTC. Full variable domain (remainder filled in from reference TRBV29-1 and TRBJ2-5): SAVISQKPSRDICQRGTSLTIQCQVDSQVTMMFWYRQQPGQSLTLIATANQGSEATYESGFVIDKFPISRPNLTFSTLTVSNMSPEDSSIYLCSVAQGARETQYFGPGTRLLVL.

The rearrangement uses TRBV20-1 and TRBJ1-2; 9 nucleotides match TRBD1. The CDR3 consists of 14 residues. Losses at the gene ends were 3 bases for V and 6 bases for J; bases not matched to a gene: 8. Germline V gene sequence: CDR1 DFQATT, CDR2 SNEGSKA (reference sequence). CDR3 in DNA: TGCAGTGCTAGTCGACAGGGGGTCATCAATGGCTACACCTTC. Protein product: CSASRQGVINGYTF.

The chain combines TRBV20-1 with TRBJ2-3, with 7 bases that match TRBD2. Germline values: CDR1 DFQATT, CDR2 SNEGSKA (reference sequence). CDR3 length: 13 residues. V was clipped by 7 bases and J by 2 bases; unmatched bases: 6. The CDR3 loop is CSVSSGLTDTQYF. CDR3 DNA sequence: TGCAGTGTTTCTAGCGGACTCACAGATACGCAGTATTTT.

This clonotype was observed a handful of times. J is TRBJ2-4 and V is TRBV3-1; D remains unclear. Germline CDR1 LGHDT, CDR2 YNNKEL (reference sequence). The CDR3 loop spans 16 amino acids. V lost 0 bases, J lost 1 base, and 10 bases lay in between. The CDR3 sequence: CASSQDLGGAKNIQYF. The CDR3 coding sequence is TGTGCCAGCAGCCAAGATCTTGGTGGCGCCAAAAACATTCAGTACTTC.

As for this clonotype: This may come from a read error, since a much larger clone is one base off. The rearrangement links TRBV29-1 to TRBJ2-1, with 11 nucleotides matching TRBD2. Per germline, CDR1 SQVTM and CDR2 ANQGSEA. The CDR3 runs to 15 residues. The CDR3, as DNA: TGCAGCGTTCCCGGGACTAGCGGACCCTACGATGAGCAGTTCTTC. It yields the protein CSVPGTSGPYDEQFF.

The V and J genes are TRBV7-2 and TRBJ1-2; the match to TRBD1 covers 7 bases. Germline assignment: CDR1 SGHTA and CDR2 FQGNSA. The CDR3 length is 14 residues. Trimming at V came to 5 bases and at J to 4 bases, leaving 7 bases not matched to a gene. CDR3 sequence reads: CASSPGQDGYGYTF. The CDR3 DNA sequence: TGTGCCAGCAGCCCAGGACAGGACGGCTATGGCTACACCTTC.

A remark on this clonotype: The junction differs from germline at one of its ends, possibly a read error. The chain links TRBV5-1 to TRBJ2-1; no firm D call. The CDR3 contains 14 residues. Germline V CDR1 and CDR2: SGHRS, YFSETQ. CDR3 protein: CAGSFTADSYEQFF. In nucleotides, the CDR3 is TGCGCCGGCAGCTTTACAGCCGACTCCTACGAGCAGTTCTTC.

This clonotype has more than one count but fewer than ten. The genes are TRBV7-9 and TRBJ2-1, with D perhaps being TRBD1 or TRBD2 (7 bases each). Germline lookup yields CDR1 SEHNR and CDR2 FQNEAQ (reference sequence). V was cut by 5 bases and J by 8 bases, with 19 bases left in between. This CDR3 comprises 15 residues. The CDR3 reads CASSPPAGGGYEQFF. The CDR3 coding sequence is TGTGCCAGCAGCCCGCCAGCAGGGGGGGGCTATGAGCAGTTCTTC.

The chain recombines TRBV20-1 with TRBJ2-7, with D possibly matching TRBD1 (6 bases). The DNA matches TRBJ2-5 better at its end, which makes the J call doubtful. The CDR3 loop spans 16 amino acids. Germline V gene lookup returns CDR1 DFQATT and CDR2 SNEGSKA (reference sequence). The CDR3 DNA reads TGCAGTGCTAGACCCGCCTTAGGGGGAGTGAAAGAGACCCAGTACTTC. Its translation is CSARPALGGVKETQYF.

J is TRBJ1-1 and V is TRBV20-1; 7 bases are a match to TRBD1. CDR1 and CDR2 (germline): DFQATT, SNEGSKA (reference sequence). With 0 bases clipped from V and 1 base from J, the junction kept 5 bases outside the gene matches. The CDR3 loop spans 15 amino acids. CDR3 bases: TGCAGTGCTAGAGATGAGGGACAGCAGAACACTGAAGCTTTCTTT. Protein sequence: CSARDEGQQNTEAFF.